This T cell receptor (beta chain) was recovered during a study of beta chain features in type 1 diabetes. Broader study findings: VDJ junctions from type 1 diabetes patients carried fewer insertions and larger deletions. Naive, central memory and Treg TCRB repertoires seemed to resemble each other more closely in patients than they did in healthy donors. Researchers could not determine here whether HLA type influences TCRB rearrangement.

The germline gives CDR1 SEHNR, CDR2 FQNEAQ (reference sequence). CDR3 length: 13 amino acids. The V end lost 6 bases, the J end lost 2 bases, and 11 bases lay between the germline ends. Reverse transcription of all isolated RNA meant that expressed TCRB transcripts were sequenced. Sequencing was performed with immunoSEQ multiplex PCR; in TCRdb, only in-frame clones are kept and a portion is missing. The data hold roughly 140,000 clones, with roughly 48% observed a single time. This clone was detected only a few times. Its antigen remains unidentified. The authors took one heparinised blood draw, averaging about 120 mL, from each donor.

The V call is TRBV7-9, the J call TRBJ2-7, with TRBD1 as a possible D gene (6 bases). The source is a man between 18 and 35 years old in good health. The source material was Tregs from blood. The CDR3 is CASSPTGTYEQYF. For the CDR3, the DNA is TGTGCCAGCAGTCCTACAGGGACCTACGAGCAGTACTTC. The full variable domain, completed using reference TRBV7-9 and TRBJ2-7, is DTGVSQNPRHKITKRGQNVTFRCDPISEHNRLYWYRQTLGQGPEFLTYFQNEAQLEKSRLLSDRFSAERPKGSFSTLEIQRTEQGDSAMYLCASSPTGTYEQYFGPGTRLTVT.